These 9 T cell receptor beta chains share one sample of origin, sequenced in a study of monozygotic twins with inflammatory bowel disease. Using the 5' RACE reads, TCRdb records one entry per CDR3 protein without DNA. The table lists under 200,000 distinct CDR3 sequences. The sample comprised blood. The receptors shown here come from a human donor with ulcerative colitis or Crohn's disease, or a healthy co-twin of an affected twin (not recorded which).

V usage is TRBV2 and J usage is TRBJ2-2; TCRdb selects TRBD2, and the lack of DNA leaves this call unchecked. CDR3 length equals 16 residues. Per germline, CDR1 SNHLY and CDR2 FYNNEI. The CDR3 is CASSDEGLKNTGELFF.

The V call is TRBV21-1, the J call TRBJ1-4; the TCRdb call, TRBD1, lacks DNA for checking. TRBV21-1 is noted as a pseudogene. The CDR3 consists of 15 residues. The CDR3 here is CGSSKHGQPNEKLFF.

The J gene is TRBJ2-7, the V gene TRBV5-1; TCRdb reports TRBD1, a call that lacks DNA to check it against. In germline, CDR1 is SGHRS, CDR2 YFSETQ. There are 16 residues in the CDR3. The CDR3 region is CASSLGGTEREYEQYF.

CDR3 in amino acids: CASSPRLGTGPGANVLTF. The chain uses TRBV11-2 and TRBJ2-6; TCRdb lists TRBD1, though no DNA is available to test this call. The CDR3 runs to 18 residues. CDR1 is SGHAT and CDR2 is FQNNGV in the germline V gene.

This chain links TRBV20-1 with TRBJ1-4. Germline CDR1 is DFQATT and CDR2 is SNEGSKA (reference sequence). This CDR3 has 15 residues. The CDR3 sequence: CSARDSRRTNEKLFF.

The V gene is TRBV2, the J gene TRBJ1-1; lacking DNA, the TRBD1 call made by TCRdb goes unchecked. Germline CDR1 reads SNHLY; CDR2 reads FYNNEI. CDR3 length: 14 amino acids. CDR3 in amino acids: CASTTGAYNTEAFF.

The rearrangement joins TRBV9 to TRBJ2-5; the TRBD2 assignment by TCRdb is unverifiable without DNA. CDR3 length: 15 residues. CDR1 and CDR2 (germline): SGDLS, YYNGEE. CDR3 loop: CASSVQDPAGETQYF.

The chain combines TRBV7-2 with TRBJ2-5; the D gene TCRdb calls, TRBD2, cannot be checked with no DNA. Germline V gives CDR1 SGHTA, CDR2 FQGNSA. The CDR3 is 15 residues long. CDR3 residues: CASSLQRGVGETQYF. Based on the CDR3 plus reference TRBV7-2 and TRBJ2-5, the full variable domain is GAGVSQSPSNKVTEKGKDVELRCDPISGHTALYWYRQSLGQGLEFLIYFQGNSAPDKSGLPSDRFSAERTGGSVSTLTIQRTQQEDSAVYLCASSLQRGVGETQYFGPGTRLLVL.

The genes are TRBV7-3 and TRBJ2-3; there is no DNA to check the TCRdb D call of TRBD2. Germline assignment: CDR1 SGHTA and CDR2 FQGTGA. This CDR3 has 16 residues. The CDR3 sequence: CASSLLAGAGTDTQYF.